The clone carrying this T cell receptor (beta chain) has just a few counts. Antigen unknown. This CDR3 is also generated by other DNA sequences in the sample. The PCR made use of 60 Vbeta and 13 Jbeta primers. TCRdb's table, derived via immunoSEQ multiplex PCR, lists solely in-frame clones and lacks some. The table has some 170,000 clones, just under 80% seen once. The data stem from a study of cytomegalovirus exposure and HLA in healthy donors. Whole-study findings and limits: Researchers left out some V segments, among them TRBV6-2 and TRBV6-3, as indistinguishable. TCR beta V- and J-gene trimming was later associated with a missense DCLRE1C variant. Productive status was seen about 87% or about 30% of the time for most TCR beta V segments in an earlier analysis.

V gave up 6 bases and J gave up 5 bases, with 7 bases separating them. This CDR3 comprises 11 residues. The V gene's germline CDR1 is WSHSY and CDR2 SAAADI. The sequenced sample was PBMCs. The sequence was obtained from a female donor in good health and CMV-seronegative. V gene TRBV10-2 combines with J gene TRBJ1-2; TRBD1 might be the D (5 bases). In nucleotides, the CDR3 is TGCGCCAGCAGCGCAGGGTATGGCTACACCTTC. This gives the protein CASSAGYGYTF.